The 21 T cell receptor beta chains listed next were all sequenced from one sample in a study of shared clonotypes between healthy human individuals. The repertoire was sequenced with immunoSEQ multiplex PCR; TCRdb's copy has only in-frame clones and lacks some. This table has about 2.5 million clones, 80% to 95% appearing once. The sample consisted of naive CD4+ T cells from PBMCs. Subset defined: CD45RA+ positively selected. The receptors were sampled from a man aged 18 to 35 in good health. Some clones in this sample may be carry-over from other donors' samples.

The gene calls are TRBV28 and TRBJ1-5, with TRBD1 as a possible D gene (5 bases). There are 13 residues in the CDR3. The germline CDR1 and CDR2 sequences are MDHEN and SYDVKM. Trimming cost V 6 bases and J 11 bases, with 17 bases left between them. CDR3 DNA sequence: TGTGCCAGCAGCCAAACCATGGGGGAGTCCCAGCATTTT. Translating gives CASSQTMGESQHF. The full variable domain, with the rest looked up from reference TRBV28 and TRBJ1-5, is DVKVTQSSRYLVKRTGEKVFLECVQDMDHENMFWYRQDPGLGLRLIYFSYDVKMKEKGDIPEGYSVSREKKERFSLILESASTNQTSMYLCASSQTMGESQHFGDGTRLSIL.

The chain couples TRBV9 to TRBJ2-7; tentatively, D is TRBD2 (5 bases). The CDR3 runs to 14 residues. V lost 3 bases and J lost 4, with 14 bases in between. Germline CDR1 reads SGDLS; CDR2 reads YYNGEE. CDR3 nucleotide sequence: TGTGCCAGCAGCGCCCCGGGGAAAAGGTACGAGCAGTACTTC. Its translation: CASSAPGKRYEQYF. Combining the CDR3 with reference TRBV9 and TRBJ2-7 gives the whole variable domain DSGVTQTPKHLITATGQRVTLRCSPRSGDLSVYWYQQSLDQGLQFLIQYYNGEERAKGNILERFSAQQFPDLHSELNLSSLELGDSALYFCASSAPGKRYEQYFGPGTRLTVT.

This sequence joins TRBV7-9 and TRBJ1-2; D perhaps matches TRBD1 (6 bases). Germline CDR1 is SEHNR and CDR2 is FQNEAQ (reference sequence). This CDR3 is built from 16 residues. V gave up 0 bases and J gave up 5 bases, with 16 bases separating them. CDR3 sequence (DNA): TGTGCCAGCAGCTTAGCGGGTGTTGGGACAAGTTATGGCTACACCTTC. Translated: CASSLAGVGTSYGYTF.

The rearrangement links TRBV29-1 to TRBJ2-5, with unresolved D. Germline V CDR1 and CDR2: SQVTM, ANQGSEA. V dropped 7 bases and J dropped 7 bases, with 16 bases sitting between them. The CDR3 is 12 amino acids. The CDR3 DNA is TGCAGCGGGACGCACCCGGAAGGGACCCAGTACTTC. It codes for CSGTHPEGTQYF.

This chain joins TRBV11-3 and TRBJ2-2; D gene ambiguous. V lost 5 bases and J lost 5, with 9 bases in between. This CDR3 has 13 residues. Germline CDR1 and CDR2: SGHNT and YENEEA. CDR3 bases: TGTGCCAGCAGCACCCCCATGACCGGGGAGCTGTTTTTT. Amino acid sequence: CASSTPMTGELFF.

This chain links TRBV11-2 with TRBJ1-3, with D possibly TRBD1 on 6 matching bases. There are 15 residues in the CDR3. CDR1 SGHAT and CDR2 FQNNGV come from the germline V gene. V dropped 5 bases and J dropped 1 base, with 12 bases sitting between them. CDR3 DNA sequence: TGTGCCAGCAGCACGCCTAGGGGGTCTGGAAACACCATATATTTT. This gives the protein CASSTPRGSGNTIYF. Combining the CDR3 with reference TRBV11-2 and TRBJ1-3 gives the whole variable domain EAGVAQSPRYKIIEKRQSVAFWCNPISGHATLYWYQQILGQGPKLLIQFQNNGVVDDSQLPKDRFSAERLKGVDSTLKIQPAKLEDSAVYLCASSTPRGSGNTIYFGEGSWLTVV.

The DNA for the CDR3 is TGTGCCAGCAGCGTAGTAGGGCGGGAGCAGTTCTTC. Its protein is CASSVVGREQFF. This chain links TRBV9 with TRBJ2-1; the D is unclear. The CDR3 is 12 amino acids. Deletions cut 0 bases from V and 10 bases from J, with 8 bases between. Looked up from germline, CDR1 is SGDLS and CDR2 is YYNGEE.

This chain connects TRBV20-1 to TRBJ2-1; no firm D call. The ends were cut back, 6 bases at V and 10 bases at J, with 13 bases in the middle. CDR1 and CDR2 (germline): DFQATT, SNEGSKA (reference sequence). This CDR3 comprises 11 residues. This chain's CDR3 is CSAPRSEEQFF. The CDR3 coding sequence is TGCAGTGCCCCACGCTCCGAAGAGCAGTTCTTC.

The rearrangement links TRBV11-3 to TRBJ2-1; 12 bases align to TRBD1. Germline V CDR1 and CDR2: SGHNT, YENEEA. J was trimmed by 9 bases and V by 5 bases; bases with no gene match: 11. The CDR3 sequence is 16 residues long. The CDR3 DNA reads TGTGCCAGCAGCACACCGGGACAGGGGGCGTTGGGTGAGCAGTTCTTC. It translates to CASSTPGQGALGEQFF.

This clone was found a few times. The chain employs TRBV27 and TRBJ2-4, with D tentatively TRBD1 (7 bases). Germline V CDR1 and CDR2: MNHEY, SMNVEV (reference sequence). CDR3 size: 13 residues. V dropped 6 bases and J dropped 7 bases, with 13 bases sitting between them. CDR3 residues: CASRKTGTNIQYF. CDR3 bases: TGTGCCAGCAGAAAGACAGGGACTAACATTCAGTACTTC.

The rearrangement joins TRBV14 to TRBJ2-3, with a possible D match to TRBD1 (6 bases). The germline CDR1 and CDR2 sequences are SGHDN and FVKESK. This CDR3 spans 15 amino acids. Between the trimmed V and J ends, which lost 4 bases and 3 bases, there was a span of 14 bases. CDR3 loop: CASSPEAGATDTQYF. CDR3 coding DNA: TGTGCCAGCAGCCCAGAAGCAGGGGCAACAGATACGCAGTATTTT.

About this clone: The same CDR3 arises from other DNA sequences in this sample as well. The genes are TRBV10-3 and TRBJ1-5, with D hard to call. The V end was cut by 0 bases, the J end by 2 bases, with 5 bases between. Germline-derived CDR1 and CDR2 are ENHRY and SYGVKD. The CDR3 length is 14 residues. The CDR3 is CAISESGGNQPQHF. The CDR3 coding sequence is TGTGCCATCAGTGAGTCTGGGGGCAATCAGCCCCAGCATTTT.

The chain carries TRBV7-3 and TRBJ1-2; TRBD1 agrees at 8 bases. The length of the CDR3 is 13 residues. CDR1 SGHTA and CDR2 FQGTGA come from the germline V gene. V lost 3 bases and J lost 8; bases outside the gene matches: 5. CDR3 in amino acids: CASSFGQGLGYTF. The CDR3 bases are TGTGCCAGCAGCTTCGGACAGGGTCTAGGCTACACCTTC.

CDR3 nucleotides: TGTGCTAGTGGTTTGGGTACGGGTACCGGGGAGCTGTTTTTT. This encodes CASGLGTGTGELFF. The genes are TRBV12-5 and TRBJ2-2, with D unclear. The CDR3 loop spans 14 amino acids. V was shortened by 1 base and J by 5 bases, with 8 bases between the two germline ends. Germline loops: CDR1 LGHNT, CDR2 FRNRAP.

The chain employs TRBV5-6 and TRBJ2-3; perhaps TRBD2 as D (5 bases). V lost 1 base and J 2 bases, leaving 17 bases between the germline ends. The CDR3 loop spans 17 amino acids. Germline V gives CDR1 SGHDT, CDR2 YYEEEE. CDR3 protein: CASSLPKLASPTDTQYF. Here the CDR3 DNA reads TGTGCCAGCAGCTTGCCCAAGCTAGCTTCCCCCACAGATACGCAGTATTTT.

The chain combines TRBV21-1 with TRBJ1-2; the table's D gene call, TRBD1, was not cross checked with the DNA. TRBV21-1 has pseudogene status. CDR3 size: 17 residues. The CDR3 DNA reads TGTGCCAGCAGCAATCGAAAGGATAAAGACAAAGGCTATGGCTACACCTTC. Encoded protein: CASSNRKDKDKGYGYTF.

The rearrangement uses TRBV29-1 and TRBJ2-7; D may be TRBD1 or TRBD2 (5 bases each). The ends were cut back, 6 bases at V and 2 bases at J, with 17 bases in the middle. The CDR3 loop spans 14 amino acids. Germline values: CDR1 SQVTM, CDR2 ANQGSEA. The CDR3 DNA is TGCAGCGTGTCTCGGGCAGAGGGGCCCTACGAGCAGTACTTC. Amino acid sequence: CSVSRAEGPYEQYF.

The CDR3 is CASSFDSANTEAFF. For the CDR3, the DNA is TGTGCCAGCAGTTTCGACAGCGCAAACACTGAAGCTTTCTTT. The rearrangement joins TRBV27 to TRBJ1-1, with a possible D match to TRBD1 (5 bases). Germline CDR1 MNHEY, CDR2 SMNVEV (reference sequence). The CDR3 consists of 14 residues. V shed 3 bases and J shed 2 bases, with 10 bases lying between them.

Turning to this clone: At one end the junction does not follow the germline gene, possibly because of a read error. The chain uses TRBV30 and TRBJ1-1, with 10 bases that match TRBD1. Germline V CDR1 and CDR2: GTSNPN, SVGIG (reference sequence). The CDR3 runs to 13 residues. DNA for the CDR3: TGTGCCTGGAGCGCCGGGACAGGGGCCGGGCCCTTTTTT. As protein: CAWSAGTGAGPFF.

The rearrangement links TRBV27 to TRBJ1-3; 9 bases map to TRBD1. The CDR3 runs to 17 residues. Trimming took 4 bases from V and 4 from J; bases not matched to a gene: 11. The germline CDR1 and CDR2 sequences are MNHEY and SMNVEV (reference sequence). The CDR3 here is CASSSYGQGSQGNTIYF. CDR3 bases: TGTGCCAGCAGTTCGTATGGACAGGGGTCGCAAGGAAACACCATATATTTT.

V usage is TRBV10-1 and J usage is TRBJ2-1; 10 positions match TRBD2. The germline V gene has CDR1 WNHNN and CDR2 SYGVQD (reference sequence). The CDR3 totals 15 residues. V shed 6 bases and J 5 bases; nucleotides not matched to a gene: 7. This chain's CDR3 is CASSLRTSGNNEQFF. The CDR3 DNA sequence: TGCGCCAGCAGCTTACGGACTAGCGGAAACAATGAGCAGTTCTTC.